This TCR beta chain was identified in a study of graft-versus-host responses after intestinal transplantation. The wider study: Every one of the recipients received anti-thymocyte globulin induction and afterwards took tacrolimus and steroids for around 3 years.

Measured with immunoSEQ multiplex PCR; TCRdb has only the in-frame clones, and not every one. In the table there are 90,000 to 150,000 clones, 95% of which are singletons. Points on this clone: Antigen: not known.

There are 16 residues in the CDR3. The V and J ends lost 1 base and 4 bases respectively, with 14 bases between them. Germline CDR1 reads MGHRA; CDR2 reads YSYEKL. The genes are TRBV4-1 and TRBJ1-5; maybe TRBD1 (5 bases). Specimen: unstimulated CD8+ T cells sorted from spleen or lymph node cells, collected before intestinal transplant. This receptor was taken from a human donor who received an intestinal transplant. The CDR3 DNA follows: TGCGCCAGCAGCCAAGGTAGGGGTTTAGGAAATCAGCCCCAGCATTTT. This translates into CASSQGRGLGNQPQHF.